One TCR beta chain is described in this entry. CDR3 size: 13 residues. V was clipped by 0 bases and J by 8 bases, with 11 bases between them. The germline gives CDR1 SGHDT, CDR2 YYEEEE. This entry is derived from a study of cytomegalovirus exposure and HLA in healthy donors. 60 Vbeta and 13 Jbeta primers were used in PCR. The table came from immunoSEQ multiplex PCR; TCRdb's copy has only in-frame clones and leaves some out. This sample carries tens of thousands of clones, over 70% of them seen once, and the ten largest clones take 1.2%. This chain uses TRBV5-6 with TRBJ1-2; D uncertain. Sequencing input: PBMCs. The sequence was collected from a girl under 10 years old in good health and CMV-seropositive. The CDR3 sequence: CASSLVSLGGYTF. The CDR3 coding sequence is TGTGCCAGCAGCTTGGTTTCCCTGGGCGGCTACACCTTC.